This T cell receptor beta chain originates from a study of metastatic and nonmetastatic thyroid tumors (dated by TCRdb to about 2020). Describing the broader study: Repertoires were compared across peripheral blood and tumor or nodule tissue samples from malignant and benign thyroid patients. The paper's findings and limits, for the study overall: In both blood and tumor samples, TCR beta diversity was reported to be significantly higher in malignant tumors than in benign nodules.

A remark on this clone: Its binding antigen is unknown. Base qualities are missing; no much larger clone stands one base away.

No treatment had been received by any patient before thyroid surgery. Using T-cell receptor beta sequencing, the study looked back at clinical samples from patients collected from about 2011 to 2019. CDR1 and CDR2 are drawn from the germline V gene: SGDLS, YYNGEE. The CDR3 covers 17 residues, taking in both the cysteine and the phenylalanine. Kept here is only the CDR3 DNA, which spans 51 bases and is read in frame from base 1. Trimming removed 0 bases from V and 2 bases from J; the gene matches leave 8 bases unexplained. The library relied on PCR. Instrument on record: Illumina HiSeq 4000. High-throughput sequencing was used to profile the CDR3 region of the TCR beta-chain in every patient. On the authors' methods: The researchers built a classifier to tell apart papillary thyroid cancer patients with distant metastasis, based on CDR3 differences among clinicopathological groups. To measure repertoire diversity the researchers used the Shannon index, while the Morisita-Horn index served to gauge how similar the tumor and blood repertoires were. TCRdb handled the public reads itself, with Q25 trimming in fastp and clone calling in MiXCR, and kept productive beta chains. The V and J calls come from TCRdb's annotation, not from the publication. The sample yields 25,000 to 30,000 clones; over 20% were counted once. Roughly 15% of the sample goes to the ten largest clones.

The specimen was blood. The receptor comes from a female donor with papillary thyroid cancer or a benign thyroid nodule (not recorded which). Some clones in this sample may be carry-over from other donors' samples. The receptor chain draws on TRBV9 and TRBJ2-4; a stretch of 7 junction bases matches TRBD2. The CDR3 is CASSVDSSGLTKNIQYF. The DNA sequence is TGTGCCAGCAGCGTAGATAGTAGCGGGTTGACCAAAAACATTCAGTACTTC.